The source of this T cell receptor (beta chain) is a study of T cells after posttransplantation cyclophosphamide. Controls had myeloablative marrow grafts with methotrexate and calcineurin inhibitor, sampled at 1 year. Profiled with immunoSEQ multiplex PCR; TCRdb holds only in-frame clones, not every one. In the table there are 9,700 or so clones, around 92% of which are singletons. In germline, CDR1 is SGHNT, CDR2 YYREEE (reference sequence). The CDR3 loop spans 15 amino acids. The V and J ends lost 2 bases and 0 bases, in that order; junction bases with no gene match: 3. The chain combines TRBV5-4 with TRBJ1-1; the match to TRBD1 covers 8 bases. This sequence was found in a male patient aged 45-59 years who received an allogeneic stem cell transplant from an unrelated donor, was CMV-positive, and had chronic GVHD only. Certain T cells may be donor cells from the graft. Specimen: PBMCs, collected almost 450 days after allogeneic stem cell transplant with calcineurin inhibitor and methotrexate. DNA of the CDR3: TGTGCCAGCAGCTTCCGGACAGGGTTGAACACTGAAGCTTTCTTT. Translating gives CASSFRTGLNTEAFF. The variable domain in full, with the rest retrieved from reference TRBV5-4 and TRBJ1-1, is ETGVTQSPTHLIKTRGQQVTLRCSSQSGHNTVSWYQQALGQGPQFIFQYYREEENGRGNFPPRFSGLQFPNYSSELNVNALELDDSALYLCASSFRTGLNTEAFFGQGTRLTVV.